This paragraph covers one T cell receptor beta chain sequence. As yet, its antigen is unknown. CDR1 and CDR2 from the germline V gene are GTSNPN and SVGIG (reference sequence). The ends were cut back, 1 base at V and 0 bases at J, with 12 bases in the middle. This CDR3 spans 16 amino acids. This sample stems from a study of Tregs in tolerant kidney transplant recipients. General study points: The small number of patients limits these findings pending further validation. The most relevant donor-specific Treg TCRbeta repertoire apparently came from expansion with activated donor B cells.

Sequencing used immunoSEQ multiplex PCR; TCRdb keeps in-frame clones, though not all of them. The sample contains 200,000 to 300,000 clones, about 80% of which appear only once. This TCR was recovered from a human donor in good health. The chain combines TRBV30 with TRBJ2-2; D is perhaps TRBD2 (7 bases). Sequencing was done on a sample of CD4+ T cells from blood. The CDR3 region has the DNA TGTGCCTGGAGTGGAGGGGGGGCGCCGAACACCGGGGAGCTGTTTTTT. This sequence encodes CAWSGGGAPNTGELFF.